This T cell receptor beta chain is drawn from a study of Ad26.COV2.S vaccination and SARS-CoV-2 variants. About the study: Once or twice, 56 days apart, Ad26.COV2.S was delivered intramuscularly. General study results and limits: Vaccine and placebo recipients had similar non-spike TCR breadth.

V lost 1 base and J 8 bases, leaving 12 bases between the germline ends. Germline V gene lookup returns CDR1 SGHNT and CDR2 YYREEE (reference sequence). The CDR3 is 13 residues long. Treatment given: roughly 18 received Ad26.COV2.S at low or high dose, single or two shots; 5 received placebo; per-sample allocation not given. On day 63 after the first injection, vaccine and placebo recipients gave samples. Its platform was an Ad26 vector, and its expressed antigen was Wuhan-strain SARS-CoV-2 spike. Generated by immunoSEQ multiplex PCR, the TCRdb table keeps only in-frame clones and is missing some. The table shows 300,000 to 400,000 clones, with about 82% occurring only once. About this clone: The target antigen is unknown.

The chain employs TRBV5-4 and TRBJ1-2; no reliable D call. Sequenced here: peripheral blood, sampled in a trial of Ad26.COV2.S vaccine versus placebo. The source of this sequence is a person between 18 and 65 years old who received the Ad26.COV2.S COVID-19 vaccine or a placebo. The CDR3 nucleotides are TGTGCCAGCAGCTTGAGAGGGAGTGGCGGCTACACCTTC. Translation: CASSLRGSGGYTF.